This TCR beta chain was found in a study of T-cell memory formation after mild COVID-19. Study results and caveats: Prior to infection, memory already included some responding clones, suggesting cross-reactive memory joined. Mostly located in CM and EM were contracting CD4+ clones, with contracting CD8+ clones located in EMRA.

In regard to this clonotype: No antigen is known for it.

UMIs and sample barcodes were carried by the TCR alpha and TCR beta cDNA libraries that 5'RACE produced using constant-segment primers. TCRdb called the 5' RACE reads again in MiXCR, with one record for every CDR3 protein. The data show about 400,000 distinct CDR3 sequences, about 22% seen once. Germline V gene lookup returns CDR1 SGHNT and CDR2 YENEEA. V lost 3 bases to trimming and J lost 6 bases, with 16 bases between them. This CDR3 has 15 residues. The V call is TRBV11-3, the J call TRBJ2-3; TRBD1 might be the D (5 bases). The TCR comes from an adult woman who had mild COVID-19 (a few samples of this study predate the infection). Cell type and time point are not known. Sequenced sample: PBMCs or a T cell subset sorted from them (not recorded which). CDR3 coding DNA: TGTGCCAGCAGCTTGAGGCGACAGAACCTCGATACGCAGTATTTT. The encoded protein is CASSLRRQNLDTQYF.